A single sample is the source of the 9 T cell receptor beta chains below, sequenced in a study of T cell responses to AZD1222 COVID-19 vaccine. Clones were sequenced by immunoSEQ multiplex PCR, and TCRdb holds only the in-frame ones, with some missing. In the table there are 110,000 to 150,000 clones, 89% of which are singletons. The specimen was peripheral blood, collected on day 0 of AZD1222 vaccination. These TCRs come from an adult in good health.

V is TRBV9 and J is TRBJ1-1; perhaps TRBD1 as D (5 bases). CDR3 length: 14 residues. V lost 0 bases, J lost 4 bases, and 10 bases lay in between. CDR1 and CDR2 from the germline V gene are SGDLS and YYNGEE. CDR3 amino acids: CASSVAGGGTEAFF. The DNA for the CDR3 is TGTGCCAGCAGCGTAGCGGGGGGGGGCACTGAAGCTTTCTTT.

V and J are TRBV5-1 and TRBJ2-2; the D gene is possibly TRBD2 (6 bases). Germline lookup yields CDR1 SGHRS and CDR2 YFSETQ. Trimming left V 3 bases short and J 5 bases short, with 17 bases between. The CDR3 spans 16 residues. CDR3 nucleotide sequence: TGCGCCAGCAGCTATTTTACCGGGGGTAATACCGGGGAGCTGTTTTTT. Residues: CASSYFTGGNTGELFF.

The chain joins TRBV9 to TRBJ1-6, with D possibly TRBD1 on 5 matching bases. This CDR3 region has 15 residues. V lost 3 bases and J 8 bases, leaving 15 bases between the germline ends. Per the germline V gene, CDR1 is SGDLS and CDR2 is YYNGEE. The DNA of the CDR3 is TGTGCCAGCAGCGAAGTGGGGCGGGGGTATTCACCCCTCCACTTT. It translates to CASSEVGRGYSPLHF.

The chain combines TRBV2 with TRBJ2-2; tentative D call: TRBD2 (5 bases). Germline V CDR1 and CDR2: SNHLY, FYNNEI. CDR3 size: 14 residues. Trimming stripped 6 bases from V and 4 bases from J, with 12 bases between. CDR3 sequence (DNA): TGTGCCAGCAGGCAGCTAAGCGGCACCGGGGAGCTGTTTTTT. Translation: CASRQLSGTGELFF. The full variable domain, rest sourced from reference TRBV2 and TRBJ2-2, is EPEVTQTPSHQVTQMGQEVILRCVPISNHLYFYWYRQILGQKVEFLVSFYNNEISEKSEIFDDQFSVERPDGSNFTLKIRSTKLEDSAMYFCASRQLSGTGELFFGEGSRLTVL.

This chain joins TRBV6-4 and TRBJ1-4; possibly TRBD1 for D (6 bases). This CDR3 has 14 amino acids. CDR1 is MRHNA and CDR2 is SNTAGT in the germline V gene. Deletions cut 0 bases from V and 10 bases from J, with 12 bases between. The DNA of the CDR3 is TGTGCCAGCAGTGACTCGGCAGGGGCTGGAAAACTGTTTTTT. Protein product: CASSDSAGAGKLFF.

The rearrangement uses TRBV6-5 and TRBJ2-3; 13 bases agree with TRBD2. Germline-derived CDR1 and CDR2 are MNHEY and SVGAGI. This CDR3 is 15 amino acids long. V dropped 7 bases and J dropped 4; count of bases not matched to a gene: 5. The DNA for the CDR3 is TGTGCCAGCAATCCGGGACTAGCGGGATCAGATACGCAGTATTTT. Translating gives CASNPGLAGSDTQYF.

The chain links TRBV21-1 to TRBJ1-6; TRBD1, the D gene given by the table, was not confirmed from the DNA. TRBV21-1 has pseudogene status. This CDR3 is built from 14 residues. The CDR3 spells CASSNRTGLSPLHF. In nucleotides, the CDR3 is TGTGCCAGCAGCAATCGGACAGGCCTTTCACCCCTCCACTTT.

This chain uses TRBV19 with TRBJ1-6; D not certain. V shed 5 bases and J shed 6 bases, with 11 bases lying between them. Germline CDR1 and CDR2: LNHDA and SQIVND (reference sequence). The CDR3 totals 14 residues. The CDR3 region has the DNA TGTGCCAGTAGTCTAGGCACTGGTAATTCACCCCTCCACTTT. Protein sequence: CASSLGTGNSPLHF.

This chain connects TRBV29-1 to TRBJ2-1; D is undetermined. Germline V gene lookup returns CDR1 SQVTM and CDR2 ANQGSEA. The CDR3 runs to 15 residues. Trimming removed 0 bases from V and 8 bases from J, with 17 bases in between. CDR3 nucleotide sequence: TGCAGCGTTGAAGATCTGGCGACTCAAGTCTATGAGCAGTTCTTC. As protein: CSVEDLATQVYEQFF.